This T cell receptor beta chain comes out of a study of shared clonotypes between healthy human individuals. Trimming took 7 bases from V and 1 from J, leaving 8 bases between them. In germline, CDR1 is MNHNS, CDR2 SASEGT. The CDR3 has 13 amino acids. Genomic DNA from each subset was divided evenly over several immunoSEQ plates. TCRdb's copy holds only in-frame clones and misses some; the assay was immunoSEQ multiplex PCR. This table holds approximately 640,000 clones, approximately 79% found once. Remarks on this clone: Different DNA sequences within this sample yield the same CDR3.

This chain uses TRBV6-1 with TRBJ1-3; D is undetermined. Sequencing was done on a sample of memory CD4+ T cells sorted from blood. As to subset: CD45RA-negative fraction. This receptor was taken from a woman younger than 45 in good health. Here the CDR3 reads CASIRPSGNTIYF. Written as DNA, the CDR3 is TGTGCCAGCATTCGACCGTCTGGAAACACCATATATTTT.